The TCR beta chain described here comes from a study of Graves' ophthalmopathy and Graves' hyperthyroidism. The overall study: Peripheral blood was gathered at the point of initial diagnosis, before any treatment started.

RNA transcripts were the template, and TCR beta CDR3 regions were amplified from them. Scientists carried out first-round RT-PCR using HTBI primers and then a second-round multiplex PCR. TCRdb re-analysed the multiplex PCR reads in MiXCR, keeping a single row per CDR3 protein. The sample shows a few hundred thousand distinct CDR3 sequences, about 16% of them seen only once. This clonotype has at least ten counts. What it binds is unknown. From germline, CDR1 is SGHRS and CDR2 YFSETQ. Between the trimmed V and J ends, which lost 0 bases and 3 bases, there was a span of 9 bases. This CDR3 is built from 14 residues. Overall study findings and caveats: Stable hyperthyroidism and ophthalmopathy were told apart by a 13-signature model, which achieved just over 85% sensitivity and around 80% specificity.

Over 18 months of follow-up, stable hyperthyroidism required that no ophthalmopathy appear. Sampling around 10 ml of fresh peripheral blood provided the PBMCs. The receptor was isolated from a woman under 30 with stable Graves' hyperthyroidism. The rearrangement links TRBV5-1 to TRBJ1-1; tentatively, D is TRBD1 (6 bases). The sequenced material came from peripheral blood. The CDR3 spells CASSLDTGYTEAFF. DNA for the CDR3: TGCGCCAGCAGCTTGGATACAGGGTACACTGAAGCTTTCTTT. Supplemented by reference TRBV5-1 and TRBJ1-1, the full variable domain reads KAGVTQTPRYLIKTRGQQVTLSCSPISGHRSVSWYQQTPGQGLQFLFEYFSETQRNKGNFPGRFSGRQFSNSRSEMNVSTLELGDSALYLCASSLDTGYTEAFFGQGTRLTVV.